The present TCR beta chain was sequenced within a study of cytomegalovirus exposure and HLA in healthy donors. Study observations and caveats: The study dropped some indistinguishable V segments, TRBV6-2 and TRBV6-3 among them. The investigators catalogued 150 or so TCR beta chains as cytomegalovirus-associated.

The CDR3 spans 11 residues. The germline CDR1 and CDR2 sequences are SEHNR and FQNEAQ (reference sequence). With 60 Vbeta and 13 Jbeta primers, the PCR was carried out. Produced via immunoSEQ multiplex PCR; TCRdb's table is partial and in-frame only. The profile shows around 150,000 clones, over 80% of them singletons. On this clone: Its antigen is unknown. Sequence at one end of the junction differs from germline and may be a read error.

This sequence joins TRBV7-9 and TRBJ1-1, with no clear D. The source of this sequence is a woman younger than 30 in good health and CMV-seronegative. Sequencing used PBMCs. CDR3 sequence: CSSSLDSKAFF. CDR3 DNA sequence: TGTTCCAGCAGCTTAGATAGCAAAGCTTTCTTT.